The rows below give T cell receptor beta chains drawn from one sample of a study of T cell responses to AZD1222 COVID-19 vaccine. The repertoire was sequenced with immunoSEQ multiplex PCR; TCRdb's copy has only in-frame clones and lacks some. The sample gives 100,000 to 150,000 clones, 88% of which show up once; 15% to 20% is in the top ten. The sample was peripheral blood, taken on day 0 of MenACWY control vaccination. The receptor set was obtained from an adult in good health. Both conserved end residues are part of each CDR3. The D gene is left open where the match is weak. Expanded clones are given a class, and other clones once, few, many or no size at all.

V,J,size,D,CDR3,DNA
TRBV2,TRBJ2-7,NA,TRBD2,CATGLGFGYEQYF,TGTGCCACCGGACTAGGTTTTGGCTACGAGCAGTACTTC
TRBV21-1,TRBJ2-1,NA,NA,CASSERDIRLNNEQFF,TGTGCCAGCAGCGAACGGGACATACGACTTAACAATGAGCAGTTCTTC
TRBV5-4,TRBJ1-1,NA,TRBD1,CASSPGQGRVTEAFF,TGTGCCAGCAGCCCCGGACAGGGAAGGGTCACTGAAGCTTTCTTT
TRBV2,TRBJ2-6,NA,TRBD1,CASSDLGLDRLSGANVLTF,TGTGCCAGCAGTGATTTAGGCTTGGACAGGCTCTCTGGGGCCAACGTCCTGACTTTC
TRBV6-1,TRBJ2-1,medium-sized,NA,CASSEAEVNEQFF,TGTGCCAGCAGTGAAGCCGAAGTCAATGAGCAGTTCTTC
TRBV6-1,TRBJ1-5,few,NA,CASSEVGSAAQHF,TGTGCCAGCAGTGAAGTGGGGTCTGCGGCCCAGCATTTT
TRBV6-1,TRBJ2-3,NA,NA,CASSEFGLSTDTQYF,TGTGCCAGCAGTGAATTTGGGCTTAGCACAGATACGCAGTATTTT
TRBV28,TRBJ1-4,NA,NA,CASSAPVWGKLFF,TGTGCCAGCAGTGCCCCGGTTTGGGGAAAACTGTTTTTT
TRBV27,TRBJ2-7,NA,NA,CASSLYGTRTYEQYF,TGTGCCAGCAGTTTATACGGGACAAGAACCTACGAGCAGTACTTC
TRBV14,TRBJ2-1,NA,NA,CASSHLTWGLDEQFF,TGTGCCAGCAGCCACCTTACCTGGGGCCTAGATGAGCAGTTCTTC
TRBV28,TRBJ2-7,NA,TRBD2,CASSPSSGRAYEQYF,TGTGCCAGCAGTCCATCTAGCGGGAGGGCCTACGAGCAGTACTTC
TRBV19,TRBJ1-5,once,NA,CASSIVGQGSNQPQHF,TGTGCCAGTAGTATAGTTGGGCAGGGAAGCAATCAGCCCCAGCATTTT
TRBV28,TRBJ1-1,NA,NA,CASNLQGGGNTEAFF,TGTGCCAGCAACTTACAAGGGGGTGGGAACACTGAAGCTTTCTTT
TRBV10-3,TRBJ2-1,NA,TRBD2,CASSIAGEINEQFF,TGTGCCTCCTCGATAGCGGGGGAGATCAATGAGCAGTTCTTC
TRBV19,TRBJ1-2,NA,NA,CASSNPHYGYTF,TGTGCCAGTAGTAATCCCCACTATGGCTACACCTTC
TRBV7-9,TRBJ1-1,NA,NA,CASMLTENTEAFF,TGTGCCAGCATGCTGACGGAGAACACTGAAGCTTTCTTT
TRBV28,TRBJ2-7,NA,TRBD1,CASRATGGYEQYF,TGTGCCAGCAGGGCGACAGGGGGCTACGAGCAGTACTTC
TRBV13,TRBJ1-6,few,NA,CASSLRTVSPLHF,TGTGCCAGCAGCCTCCGGACGGTTTCACCCCTCCACTTT
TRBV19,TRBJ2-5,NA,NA,CASSSFQGTQYF,TGTGCCAGTTCGAGTTTTCAAGGGACCCAGTACTTC
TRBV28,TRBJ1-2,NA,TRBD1,CASRISGDRGRRGYTF,TGTGCCAGCAGGATTAGCGGGGACAGGGGGCGAAGGGGCTACACCTTC
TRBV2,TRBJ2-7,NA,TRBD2,CASDSGIYEQYF,TGTGCCAGCGATAGCGGGATCTACGAGCAGTACTTC
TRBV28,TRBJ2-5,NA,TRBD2,CASKGGRAFRETQYF,TGTGCCAGCAAGGGAGGGAGGGCCTTTAGAGAGACCCAGTACTTC
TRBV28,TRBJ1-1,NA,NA,CASSVFWNTEAFF,TGTGCCAGCAGTGTCTTCTGGAACACTGAAGCTTTCTTT
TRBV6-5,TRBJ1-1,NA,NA,CASTIPGLREAFF,TGTGCCAGCACCATCCCGGGACTCCGCGAGGCTTTCTTT
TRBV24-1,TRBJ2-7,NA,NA,CATSDLWGKQYF,TGTGCCACCAGTGATTTGTGGGGAAAGCAGTACTTC
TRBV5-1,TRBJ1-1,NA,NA,CASGWGVNTEAFF,TGCGCCAGCGGCTGGGGGGTGAACACTGAAGCTTTCTTT
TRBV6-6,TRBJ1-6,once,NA,CASSYDTDNSPLHF,TGTGCCAGCAGTTACGATACAGATAATTCACCCCTCCACTTT
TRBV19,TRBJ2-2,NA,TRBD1,CASSPGTEFTGELFF,TGTGCCAGTAGTCCCGGGACAGAGTTCACCGGGGAGCTGTTTTTT
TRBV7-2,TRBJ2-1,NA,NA,CASSSDYGGGFF,TGTGCCAGCAGCTCTGACTACGGGGGTGGGTTCTTC
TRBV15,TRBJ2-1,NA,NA,CATSRGAGGSYNEQFF,TGTGCCACCAGCAGAGGGGCTGGGGGTTCCTACAATGAGCAGTTCTTC
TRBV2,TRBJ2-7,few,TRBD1,CASSERGRAYEQYF,TGTGCCAGCAGCGAGAGGGGGCGGGCCTACGAGCAGTACTTC
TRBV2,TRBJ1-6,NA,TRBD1,CARGSRTGNNSPLHF,TGTGCCAGAGGGAGCCGGACAGGGAATAATTCACCCCTCCACTTT
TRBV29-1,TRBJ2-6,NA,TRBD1,CSVAGTGTAGANVLTF,TGCAGCGTAGCTGGGACAGGGACTGCTGGGGCCAACGTCCTGACTTTC
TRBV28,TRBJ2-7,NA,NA,CASSGVYEQYF,TGTGCCAGCAGTGGGGTCTACGAGCAGTACTTC
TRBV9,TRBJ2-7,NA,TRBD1,CASSAGTGQNEQYF,TGTGCCAGCAGCGCCGGGACAGGGCAGAACGAGCAGTACTTC
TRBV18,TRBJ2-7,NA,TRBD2,CASSPPTRGAYEQYF,TGTGCCAGCTCACCACCGACTCGGGGGGCCTACGAGCAGTACTTC
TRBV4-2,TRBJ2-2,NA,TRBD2,CASSQVPLAGGSTGELFF,TGTGCCAGCAGCCAAGTGCCCCTAGCGGGAGGATCCACCGGGGAGCTGTTTTTT
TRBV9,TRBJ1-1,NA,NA,CASSFGAVNTEAFF,TGTGCCAGCAGCTTCGGTGCTGTGAACACTGAAGCTTTCTTT
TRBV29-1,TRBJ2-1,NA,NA,CSVIARGVNEQFF,TGCAGCGTTATCGCCAGGGGCGTCAATGAGCAGTTCTTC